This T cell receptor (beta chain) was captured in a study of blood T cell repertoires in COVID-19. For the study at large: The origin of the acute and convalescent COVID-19 samples was the United States, Italy and Spain. PBMCs, B-cell-depleted T cells, or T cells provided the cDNA or gDNA that made up the material.

The authors' processing: Reference gene primer amplification yielded estimated nucleated cell counts. Produced via immunoSEQ multiplex PCR; TCRdb's table is partial and in-frame only. V, J and clone size are taken as reported in that table, and D and trimming were inferred from the DNA itself. The sample has around 75,000 clones, roughly 78% seen once. V shed 4 bases, J shed 7 bases, and the junction held 12 bases outside the gene matches. The CDR3 is made up of 17 amino acids. Germline assignment: CDR1 SGDLS and CDR2 YYNGEE. The chain is built from TRBV9 and TRBJ2-2; 11 positions match TRBD2. The sequence was obtained from a woman over 75 with active or convalescent COVID-19. Sequenced: peripheral blood. CDR3 residues: CASSSQLAGGRYGELFF. CDR3 nucleotides: TGTGCCAGCAGCTCCCAGTTAGCGGGAGGGCGGTACGGGGAGCTGTTTTTT. The full variable domain, in which reference TRBV9 and TRBJ2-2 provide the parts outside the CDR3, is DSGVTQTPKHLITATGQRVTLRCSPRSGDLSVYWYQQSLDQGLQFLIQYYNGEERAKGNILERFSAQQFPDLHSELNLSSLELGDSALYFCASSSQLAGGRYGELFFGEGSRLTVL.